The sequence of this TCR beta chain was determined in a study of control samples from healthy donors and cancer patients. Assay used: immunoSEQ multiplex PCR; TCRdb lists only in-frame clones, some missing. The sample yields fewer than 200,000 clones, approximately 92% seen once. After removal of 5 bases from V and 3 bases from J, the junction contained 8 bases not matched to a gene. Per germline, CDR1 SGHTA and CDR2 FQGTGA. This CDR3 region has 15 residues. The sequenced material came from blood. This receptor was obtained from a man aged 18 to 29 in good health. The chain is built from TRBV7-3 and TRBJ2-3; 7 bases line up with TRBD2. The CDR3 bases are TGTGCCAGCAGCCCGGGGACGGGAGGAACAGATACGCAGTATTTT. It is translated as CASSPGTGGTDTQYF.